These T cell receptor beta chains were read from a single sample in a study of CXCR3-negative and CXCR3-positive naive CD8 T cells. No DNA is given; TCRdb re-called the 5' RACE reads and lists each CDR3 protein once. The table for this sample gives some 130,000 distinct CDR3 sequences. The specimen was naive CXCR3- CD8+ T cells from blood. The receptor set was obtained from a human donor in good health. Some clones in this sample may be carry-over from other donors' samples. Each CDR3 is given with its conserved first and last residue. Rows may omit the clone size; those that give it use once, few, many or a size class.

J: TRBJ2-7; V: TRBV4-1; size: -; CDR3: CASSHGPGLETEQYF
J: TRBJ2-5; V: TRBV7-9; size: -; CDR3: CASSSGLAGQETQYF
J: TRBJ1-1; V: TRBV5-4; size: -; CDR3: CASSLAPAEGDTEAFF
J: TRBJ1-1; V: TRBV29-1; size: -; CDR3: CSLKTSWGTEAFF
J: TRBJ2-7; V: TRBV28; size: -; CDR3: CASSLLSGDEQYF
J: TRBJ2-7; V: TRBV10-3; size: -; CDR3: CAIMESDEQYF
J: TRBJ2-7; V: TRBV7-6; size: -; CDR3: CASSLAVRGSEQYF
J: TRBJ2-1; V: TRBV14; size: -; CDR3: CASSQDSPSGSSYNEQFF
J: TRBJ1-1; V: TRBV19; size: -; CDR3: CASKQGALEAFF
J: TRBJ2-7; V: TRBV28; size: -; CDR3: CASSLDPDGDDEQYF
J: TRBJ2-1; V: TRBV15; size: -; CDR3: CATSETGDGEQFF
J: TRBJ2-1; V: TRBV29-1; size: -; CDR3: CSVDHRGPGYNEQLF
J: TRBJ1-1; V: TRBV12-3/TRBV12-4; size: -; CDR3: CASSFSHLMNTEAFF
J: TRBJ2-1; V: TRBV7-8; size: -; CDR3: CASSLKTGLGKEWDEQFF
J: TRBJ2-1; V: TRBV29-1; size: -; CDR3: CSVVSGGAGNEQFF
J: TRBJ2-7; V: TRBV12-3/TRBV12-4; size: -; CDR3: CASRPRGVAEQYF
J: TRBJ2-3; V: TRBV7-3; size: -; CDR3: CASSFSPEDTQYF
J: TRBJ2-7; V: TRBV20-1; size: -; CDR3: CSAPPYGTGSYEQYF
J: TRBJ2-5; V: TRBV28; size: -; CDR3: CASSSNPGGGQETQYF
J: TRBJ2-7; V: TRBV28; size: -; CDR3: CASSLKDYEQYF
J: TRBJ2-7; V: TRBV10-2; size: -; CDR3: CASSDEREGLPPYEQYF
J: TRBJ2-3; V: TRBV4-1; size: -; CDR3: CASSSQDGDSADTQYF
J: TRBJ2-3; V: TRBV29-1; size: medium-sized; CDR3: CSVGRASTDTQYF
J: TRBJ2-1; V: TRBV4-2; size: -; CDR3: CASSPRVGTSSYNEQFF